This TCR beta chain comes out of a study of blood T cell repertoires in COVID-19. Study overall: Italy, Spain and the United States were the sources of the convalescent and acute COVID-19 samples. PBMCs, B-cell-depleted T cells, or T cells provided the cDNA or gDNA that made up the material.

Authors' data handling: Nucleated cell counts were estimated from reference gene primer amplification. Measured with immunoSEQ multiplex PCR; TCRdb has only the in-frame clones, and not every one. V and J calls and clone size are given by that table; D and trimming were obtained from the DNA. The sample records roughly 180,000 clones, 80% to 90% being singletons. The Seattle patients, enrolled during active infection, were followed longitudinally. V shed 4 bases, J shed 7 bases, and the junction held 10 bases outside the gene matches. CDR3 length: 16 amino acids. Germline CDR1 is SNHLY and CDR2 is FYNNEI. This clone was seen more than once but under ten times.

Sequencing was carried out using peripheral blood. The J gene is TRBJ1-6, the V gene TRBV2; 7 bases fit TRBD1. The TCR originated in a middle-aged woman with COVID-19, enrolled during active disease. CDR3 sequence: CASSVGQAHENSPLHF. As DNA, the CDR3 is TGTGCCAGCAGTGTAGGACAGGCTCACGAGAATTCACCCCTCCACTTT.